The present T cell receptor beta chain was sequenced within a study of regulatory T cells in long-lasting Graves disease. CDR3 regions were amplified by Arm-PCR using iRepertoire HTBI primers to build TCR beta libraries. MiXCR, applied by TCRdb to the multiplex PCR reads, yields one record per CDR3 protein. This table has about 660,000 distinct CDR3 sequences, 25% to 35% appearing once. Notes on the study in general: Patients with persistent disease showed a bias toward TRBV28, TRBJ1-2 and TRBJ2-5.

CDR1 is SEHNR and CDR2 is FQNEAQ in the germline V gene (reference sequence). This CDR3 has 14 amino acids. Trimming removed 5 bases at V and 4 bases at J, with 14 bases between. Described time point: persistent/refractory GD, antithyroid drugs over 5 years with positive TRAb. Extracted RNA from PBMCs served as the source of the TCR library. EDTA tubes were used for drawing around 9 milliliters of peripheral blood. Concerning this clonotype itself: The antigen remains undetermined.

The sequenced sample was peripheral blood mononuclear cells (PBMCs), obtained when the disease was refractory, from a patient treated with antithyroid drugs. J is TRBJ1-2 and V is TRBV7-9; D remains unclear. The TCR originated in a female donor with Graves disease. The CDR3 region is CASSPSRLGYGYTF. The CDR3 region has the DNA TGTGCCAGCAGCCCCAGTCGTCTTGGCTATGGCTACACCTTC. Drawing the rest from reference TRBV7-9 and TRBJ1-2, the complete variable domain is DTGVSQNPRHKITKRGQNVTFRCDPISEHNRLYWYRQTLGQGPEFLTYFQNEAQLEKSRLLSDRFSAERPKGSFSTLEIQRTEQGDSAMYLCASSPSRLGYGYTFGSGTRLTVV.